This TCR beta chain was recovered during a study of T cell responses to AZD1222 COVID-19 vaccine. Second-dose intervals of approximately 4 or approximately 12 weeks were pooled. A remark on this clone: Antigen unknown.

This CDR3 is 13 amino acids long. V was clipped by 2 bases and J by 3 bases, with 7 bases between them. Per the germline V gene, CDR1 is WNHNN and CDR2 is SYGVQD (reference sequence). Study results and caveats: Scientists sampled the repertoires only once the peak T cell response had passed. Baseline seropositivity characterized only a handful of AZD1222 recipients.

Repertoires were generated with immunoSEQ multiplex PCR, while TCRdb's copy carries only in-frame clones and drops some. The sample records about 130,000 clones, approximately 85% being singletons. Material: peripheral blood, obtained 28 days after the second AZD1222 dose. The chain employs TRBV10-1 and TRBJ2-5; D possibly corresponds to TRBD1 (5 bases). This sequence was found in an adult who received the AZD1222 COVID-19 vaccine. The CDR3 is CASSEAGKETQYF. CDR3 sequence (DNA): TGCGCCAGCAGTGAGGCAGGGAAAGAGACCCAGTACTTC.